This T cell receptor (beta chain) was profiled in a study of T cells in Graves' hyperthyroidism and ophthalmopathy. Study findings and constraints: Blood shared most expanded thyroid clonotypes above 0.001. Stable hyperthyroidism was told apart from ophthalmopathy by a model built on 13 V-J features.

Researchers took RNA transcripts and amplified the TCR beta CDR3 regions from them. The HTBI set primed first-round TCR CDR3 RT-PCR. TCRdb independently ran MiXCR on the multiplex PCR reads; one entry per CDR3 protein. The sample contains about 500,000 distinct CDR3 sequences, roughly a sixth of which appear only once. V was clipped by 0 bases and J by 3 bases, with 13 bases between them. Germline-derived CDR1 and CDR2 are SGDLS and YYNGEE. The CDR3 totals 15 residues. Stable Graves' hyperthyroidism denoted no ophthalmopathy progression over 18 months. Pregnant or lactating patients were excluded, as were those with uncontrolled infection or other autoimmune disease. Remarks on this clonotype: As yet, its antigen is unknown.

The chain employs TRBV9 and TRBJ2-7; D possibly corresponds to TRBD2 (5 bases). The TCR originated in a woman aged 18-29 years with Graves' hyperthyroidism. Sequenced material: blood. CDR3 amino acids: CASSVGGQDFYEQYF. CDR3 coding DNA: TGTGCCAGCAGCGTAGGGGGTCAGGACTTCTACGAGCAGTACTTC.